The clone carrying this T cell receptor (beta chain) occurred many times. The data derive from a study of read filtering for tumor transcriptome and immune sequencing. V was pared by 6 bases and J by 2 bases, with 6 bases of the junction left unmatched. This CDR3 spans 16 amino acids. Germline-derived CDR1 and CDR2 are SEHNR and FQNEAQ (reference sequence). This library used around 400 ng RNA and molecular barcoded adaptors spanning alpha/delta and beta/gamma chains. MiXCR, applied by TCRdb to the reads, yields one record per CDR3 protein. The table includes approximately 61,000 distinct CDR3 sequences, around 21% detected once.

Sequenced input: a population of CD138-negative cells sorted from bone marrow. The receptor was isolated from a donor aged 40 or older with multiple myeloma. The chain links TRBV7-9 to TRBJ2-2, with 10 bases matching TRBD2. The CDR3 DNA reads TGTGCCAGCAGTTCGCTAGCGGGAGCTAACACCGGGGAGCTGTTTTTT. Translated: CASSSLAGANTGELFF.